These 19 T cell receptor beta chains were sequenced from one sample in a study of beta chain features in type 1 diabetes. What was sequenced were expressed TCRB transcripts, since all of the isolated RNA had been reverse transcribed. Method: immunoSEQ multiplex PCR; TCRdb's copy keeps in-frame clones and lacks some. There are about 230,000 clones in the sample; over 8.5% occur only once, and under 0.045% lies in the top ten. Source material: naive CD4+ T cells from blood. The receptors here all came from a young woman in good health.

The chain uses TRBV28 and TRBJ2-1, with a weak D call TRBD1 (6 bases). There are 16 residues in the CDR3. CDR1 is MDHEN, CDR2 SYDVKM, per germline. V lost 4 bases to trimming and J lost 4 bases, with 17 bases between them. The CDR3 loop reads CASSSTQGHRYNEQFF. CDR3 nucleotide sequence: TGTGCCAGCAGTTCAACCCAGGGGCACAGGTACAATGAGCAGTTCTTC.

The genes are TRBV28 and TRBJ2-5; 14 positions match TRBD2. Germline V CDR1 and CDR2: MDHEN, SYDVKM. The V and J ends lost 10 bases and 5 bases, in that order; junction bases with no gene match: 6. There are 14 residues in the CDR3. The CDR3: CATLTSGRGETQYF. CDR3 nucleotides: TGTGCCACCCTGACTAGCGGGAGGGGCGAGACCCAGTACTTC.

This clone was seen only a few times. This sequence joins TRBV30 and TRBJ2-4; D may be TRBD1 (5 bases). Trimming shortened V by 3 bases and J by 0 bases, and 6 bases separated the two germline ends. In germline, CDR1 is GTSNPN, CDR2 SVGIG (reference sequence). The CDR3 has 13 residues. The CDR3 spells CAWSRVAKNIQYF. In DNA, the CDR3 is TGTGCCTGGAGCAGGGTAGCCAAAAACATTCAGTACTTC.

The chain carries TRBV5-1 and TRBJ2-7, with TRBD1 identical over 7 bases. V lost 7 bases, J lost 6 bases, and 7 bases stayed unmatched. CDR1 SGHRS and CDR2 YFSETQ come from the germline V gene. The CDR3 length is 12 residues. CDR3 region: CASRDREGEQYF. The CDR3 DNA sequence: TGCGCCAGCCGAGACAGGGAAGGCGAGCAGTACTTC.

This clone was seen only a few times. The chain has TRBV7-3 and TRBJ1-6; 8 bases align to TRBD1. The germline CDR1 and CDR2 sequences are SGHTA and FQGTGA. J lost 8 bases, V lost 5 bases, and 2 bases had no gene match. This CDR3 is 13 amino acids long. The CDR3 DNA follows: TGTGCCAGCAGCCAGGGGGCCGATTCACCCCTCCACTTT. Amino acids: CASSQGADSPLHF.

This clone has a handful of counts. V is TRBV9 and J is TRBJ2-5; a weak D match, TRBD1 (6 bases). CDR3 length: 14 amino acids. The V end lost 4 bases, the J end lost 2 bases, and 12 bases lay between the germline ends. The germline CDR1 and CDR2 sequences are SGDLS and YYNGEE. The CDR3 is CASSTQQGQETQYF. The DNA of the CDR3 is TGTGCCAGCAGCACACAACAGGGACAAGAGACCCAGTACTTC.

This chain links TRBV7-3 with TRBJ2-2; 9 bases are a match to TRBD1. With 4 bases clipped from V and 2 bases from J, the junction kept 5 bases outside the gene matches. The V gene's germline CDR1 is SGHTA and CDR2 FQGTGA. This CDR3 contains 16 residues. The CDR3 reads CASSSRTGVNTGELFF. As DNA, the CDR3 is TGTGCCAGCAGCTCCCGGACAGGGGTTAACACCGGGGAGCTGTTTTTT.

This clone was picked up a small number of times. The chain employs TRBV5-4 and TRBJ1-1; D may be TRBD1 (6 bases). CDR1 and CDR2 (germline): SGHNT, YYREEE (reference sequence). V was cut by 4 bases and J by 4 bases, with 17 bases left in between. The length of the CDR3 is 15 residues. Written as DNA, the CDR3 is TGTGCCAGCAGCGCCCTCAGGGGTTTGGTCACTGAAGCTTTCTTT. This codes for CASSALRGLVTEAFF.

The chain couples TRBV2 to TRBJ2-1; 9 bases match TRBD1. V dropped 6 bases and J dropped 8; count of bases not matched to a gene: 11. CDR3 length: 15 amino acids. The germline CDR1 and CDR2 sequences are SNHLY and FYNNEI. In nucleotides, the CDR3 is TGTGCCAGCAGACTCAACCGGGACAGGGTGTATGAGCAGTTCTTC. Translating it yields CASRLNRDRVYEQFF.

V and J are TRBV9 and TRBJ2-5, with 16 positions matching TRBD2. Germline CDR1 is SGDLS and CDR2 is YYNGEE. CDR3 length: 17 amino acids. V trimming: 4 bases; J trimming: 5 bases; junction bases outside the gene matches: 8. In nucleotides, the CDR3 is TGTGCCAGCAGCCCAGGGACTAGCGGGGGGGCCAGGGAGACCCAGTACTTC. Amino acids: CASSPGTSGGARETQYF. The variable domain in full, with the rest retrieved from reference TRBV9 and TRBJ2-5, is DSGVTQTPKHLITATGQRVTLRCSPRSGDLSVYWYQQSLDQGLQFLIQYYNGEERAKGNILERFSAQQFPDLHSELNLSSLELGDSALYFCASSPGTSGGARETQYFGPGTRLLVL.

This clone was detected a few times. The chain employs TRBV30 and TRBJ1-1, with 8 bases matching TRBD1. Germline values: CDR1 GTSNPN, CDR2 SVGIG (reference sequence). The trim removed 7 bases at V and 3 bases at J, leaving 10 bases unmatched. The CDR3 is 14 residues long. The CDR3 sequence is CASGQGRGDTEAFF. CDR3 coding DNA: TGTGCCTCCGGACAGGGCCGGGGGGACACTGAAGCTTTCTTT. The complete variable domain, with remaining parts taken from reference TRBV30 and TRBJ1-1, reads SQTIHQWPATLVQPVGSPLSLECTVEGTSNPNLYWYRQAAGRGLQLLFYSVGIGQISSEVPQNLSASRPQDRQFILSSKKLLLSDSGFYLCASGQGRGDTEAFFGQGTRLTVV.

This clone was found a few times. This chain connects TRBV6-1 to TRBJ2-5, with 7 bases that match TRBD2. V shed 7 bases, J shed 5 bases, and the junction held 1 base outside the gene matches. This CDR3 is 11 amino acids long. Germline loops: CDR1 MNHNS, CDR2 SASEGT. CDR3 in DNA: TGTGCCAGCATGCGGGGGGAGACCCAGTACTTC. Encoded protein: CASMRGETQYF.

In this sample, this clone turned up a few times. This sequence joins TRBV7-9 and TRBJ2-1, with 15 positions matching TRBD2. Germline CDR1 and CDR2: SEHNR and FQNEAQ (reference sequence). V lost 7 bases and J lost 5; bases outside the gene matches: 6. This CDR3 contains 16 residues. CDR3 region: CASNSGTSGGNNEQFF. In DNA form, the CDR3 reads TGTGCCAGCAACTCCGGGACTAGCGGGGGGAACAATGAGCAGTTCTTC.

This clone has more than one count but fewer than ten. The rearrangement links TRBV28 to TRBJ2-3, with TRBD2 matching over 9 bases. V was pared by 7 bases and J by 6 bases, with 11 bases of the junction left unmatched. CDR1 is MDHEN and CDR2 is SYDVKM in the germline V gene. CDR3 length: 15 residues. Here the CDR3 DNA reads TGTGCCAGCAATGAAAGCGGGAGGCCTGGGGATACGCAGTATTTT. Encoded protein: CASNESGRPGDTQYF.

This clone turned up a few times. The J gene is TRBJ2-5, the V gene TRBV25-1, with no clear D. The CDR3 extends over 14 amino acids. The V gene's germline CDR1 is MGHDK and CDR2 SYGVNS. V was shortened by 2 bases and J by 2 bases, with 9 bases between the two germline ends. The CDR3: CASSESMRQETQYF. The CDR3 region has the DNA TGTGCCAGCAGTGAAAGCATGAGACAAGAGACCCAGTACTTC. The entire variable domain, with the rest obtained from reference TRBV25-1 and TRBJ2-5, is as follows: EADIYQTPRYLVIGTGKKITLECSQTMGHDKMYWYQQDPGMELHLIHYSYGVNSTEKGDLSSESTVSRIRTEHFPLTLESARPSHTSQYLCASSESMRQETQYFGPGTRLLVL.

This rearrangement joins TRBV29-1 to TRBJ2-5, with TRBD1 as a possible D gene (5 bases). The germline V and J ends were trimmed by 4 bases and 4 bases, with 13 bases remaining between them. The CDR3 covers 13 residues. Germline V gives CDR1 SQVTM, CDR2 ANQGSEA. DNA of the CDR3: TGCAGCGTTGTGCAGGGTGTAGGAGAGACCCAGTACTTC. Its protein product is CSVVQGVGETQYF. Looking up the rest from reference TRBV29-1 and TRBJ2-5 gives the full variable domain: SAVISQKPSRDICQRGTSLTIQCQVDSQVTMMFWYRQQPGQSLTLIATANQGSEATYESGFVIDKFPISRPNLTFSTLTVSNMSPEDSSIYLCSVVQGVGETQYFGPGTRLLVL.

V and J are TRBV25-1 and TRBJ1-4, with 8 bases that match TRBD1. Germline assignment: CDR1 MGHDK and CDR2 SYGVNS. Unmatched junction bases numbered 5, after V lost 4 bases and J lost 4 bases. The CDR3 is made up of 15 amino acids. CDR3 in DNA: TGTGCCAGCAGTGGGGGGGACAGGCGTAATGAAAAACTGTTTTTT. Translated: CASSGGDRRNEKLFF.

This clone occurred a few times. The chain is built from TRBV7-9 and TRBJ1-1; unclear D gene. Trimming left V 2 bases short and J 5 bases short, with 12 bases between. The V gene's germline CDR1 is SEHNR and CDR2 FQNEAQ (reference sequence). CDR3 size: 14 residues. The CDR3 nucleotides are TGTGCCAGCAGCTTAAATTCGGGAGATACTGAAGCTTTCTTT. It codes for CASSLNSGDTEAFF.

This chain connects TRBV9 to TRBJ2-3; 8 positions match TRBD1. There are 17 residues in the CDR3. V trimming: 3 bases; J trimming: 0 bases; junction bases outside the gene matches: 9. Germline lookup yields CDR1 SGDLS and CDR2 YYNGEE. The CDR3 sequence: CASSGGAHRGSTDTQYF. The CDR3 coding sequence is TGTGCCAGCAGCGGGGGGGCTCACAGGGGGAGCACAGATACGCAGTATTTT.